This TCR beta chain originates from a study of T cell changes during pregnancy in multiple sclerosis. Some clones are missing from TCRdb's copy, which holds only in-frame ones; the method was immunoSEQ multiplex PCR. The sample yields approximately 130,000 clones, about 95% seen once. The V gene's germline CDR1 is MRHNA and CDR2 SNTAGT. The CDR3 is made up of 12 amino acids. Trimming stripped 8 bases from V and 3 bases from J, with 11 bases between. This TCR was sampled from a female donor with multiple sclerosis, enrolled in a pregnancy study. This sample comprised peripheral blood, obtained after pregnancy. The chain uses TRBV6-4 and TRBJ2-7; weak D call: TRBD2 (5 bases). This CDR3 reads CASRGFHYEQYF. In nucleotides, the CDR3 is TGTGCCAGCCGGGGTTTTCACTACGAGCAGTACTTC.